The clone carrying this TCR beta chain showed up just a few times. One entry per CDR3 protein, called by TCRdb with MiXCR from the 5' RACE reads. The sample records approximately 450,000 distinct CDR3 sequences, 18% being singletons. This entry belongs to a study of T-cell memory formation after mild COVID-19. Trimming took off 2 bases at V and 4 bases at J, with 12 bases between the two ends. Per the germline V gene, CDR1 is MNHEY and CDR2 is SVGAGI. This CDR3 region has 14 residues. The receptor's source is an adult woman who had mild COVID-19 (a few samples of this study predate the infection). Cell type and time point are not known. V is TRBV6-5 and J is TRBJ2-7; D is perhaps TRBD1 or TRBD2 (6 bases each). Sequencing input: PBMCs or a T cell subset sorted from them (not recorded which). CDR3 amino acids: CASSYNRGAYEQYF. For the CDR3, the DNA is TGTGCCAGCAGTTACAATAGGGGGGCGTACGAGCAGTACTTC.